The sequence of this T cell receptor (beta chain) was determined in a study of PD-1 blockade in classical Hodgkin lymphoma (dated by TCRdb to the early 2020s). For the wider study: Nivolumab dosing was 3 mg/kg intravenously every 2 weeks, continuing until either disease progression or unacceptable toxicity. The study used CyTOF and TCR beta sequencing to define a peripheral blood immune signature of response to PD-1 blockade in classical Hodgkin lymphoma.

The time point label, read with the paper, signifies: cycle 2 day 1 (C2D1) of nivolumab. Every trial patient had relapsed after autologous stem cell transplantation, and cohorts A, B and C differed in prior brentuximab vedotin exposure. The trial cohort comprised approximately 55 patients with relapsed/refractory classical Hodgkin lymphoma whose best overall responses were complete response, partial response or progressive disease. Single-agent nivolumab was administered to trial patients in the multi-cohort phase II CheckMate 205 trial. An independent review committee assessed best overall response using the 2007 International Working Group response criteria. Trial PBMCs were collected just before the start of nivolumab (C1D1) and during therapy at cycle 2 day 1 and cycle 4 day 1. Peripheral blood was collected in 8 mL Vacutainer Cell Preparation Tubes, from which PBMCs were isolated by centrifugation and then cryopreserved.

The Qiagen DNeasy kit was used to extract genomic DNA both from unsorted PBMCs and from the negatively selected CD4+ and CD8+ fractions. TCR beta CDR3 regions were subjected to amplification by immunoSEQ multiplex PCR with primers that anneal to V and J segments. Amplification bias was minimized using a synthetic immune receptor repertoire, and residual bias was removed computationally after sequencing. The authors' pipeline ran thus. Custom Python scripts were used to quantify repertoire diversity as the Shannon entropy index. Unsorted, CD4+ and CD8+ repertoires were analyzed separately, except for combined analyses in which CD4+ and CD8+ sequences were merged in silico. Clonal expansion was defined as at least a 2-fold frequency increase after treatment relative to C1D1, with a pseudocount of 0.5 for undetected baseline clones. Clones with 0 or 1 copy at C1D1 were classified as singleton clones, and clones with 2 or more copies were classified as non-singleton clones. Clones expanded in unsorted samples were annotated as CD4+, CD8+ or unknown by matching protein sequences in sorted samples from the same patient. Wilcoxon tests on paired samples were used to test diversity changes from C1D1 to C4D1. The immuneACCESS repertoire file appears here via TCRdb, limited to in-frame rearrangements. These files lack a portion of the clones; in checked studies, under half of the deficit traces to unresolved V genes, and the cause of the others is not known. That table supplies the V and J calls and clone size; D and trimming were determined from the DNA. This sample comprises about 110,000 clones, 80% to 90% of them detected only once. The top ten constitute about 20% of the sample.

The V end loses 3 bases and the J end loses 2 bases, and a stretch of 12 bases separates them. CDR1 and CDR2 are drawn from the germline V gene: LGHNA, YNFKEQ. The CDR3 runs 15 amino acids, cysteine and phenylalanine included. The sequence is cut down to CDR3 DNA, 45 bases in frame from base 1. Points the paper makes about the study in general: Lower diversity was seen in patients whose nivolumab began less than 1 year after ASCT, and these patients were left out of later analyses so that immune reconstitution would not confound the results. Baseline TCR diversity was reported to be lower in newly diagnosed patients than in healthy donors, and even lower in relapsed/refractory patients. By C4D1, a significant rise was seen in CD4+ TCR diversity but not in CD8+ TCR diversity (p=0.0027 vs p=0.16), and the rise was most apparent among complete responders (p=0.02). Only a single clinical trial cohort was studied, and what caused the repertoire differences, possibly disease activity or prior therapy, remained undefined. Trial patients with a complete response had baseline diversity similar to that of newly diagnosed patients, while partial responders and progressors had significantly lower diversity.

With regard to this clone: What this receptor recognizes is not known. No per-base quality is available; no much larger clone lies one base away.

Source: peripheral blood mononuclear cells (PBMCs), taken before the second cycle of nivolumab. The chain is assembled from TRBV4-2 and TRBJ2-3; TRBD2 is perhaps the D gene, given 6 matching bases. The source is a human donor with classical Hodgkin lymphoma. The nucleotides are TGTGCCAGCAGCCATTACGGGGGAGACACAGATACGCAGTATTTT. Translation gives CASSHYGGDTDTQYF.